Detailed here is one TCR beta chain. The CDR3 is 15 amino acids. V was pared by 3 bases and J by 4 bases, with 9 bases of the junction left unmatched. Germline V lookup: CDR1 DFQATT, CDR2 SNEGSKA (reference sequence). Only in-frame clones appear in the TCRdb table, and some are missing; sequencing was by immunoSEQ multiplex PCR. The sample contains under 300,000 clones, more than 65% of which appear only once. The sample is drawn from a study of blood T cell repertoires in COVID-19. The TCR sequence derives from a woman between 40 and 55 years old with active or convalescent COVID-19. The gene calls are TRBV20-1 and TRBJ1-2; 9 bases align to TRBD1. Sequenced input: peripheral blood. CDR3 sequence (DNA): TGCAGTGCTAGTGGGTTTGGACAGGGGTCCTATGGCTACACCTTC. It codes for CSASGFGQGSYGYTF.